This T cell receptor (beta chain) comes out of a study of shared clonotypes between healthy human individuals. Findings of the study overall: Sample collection involved blood only; tissue repertoires are likely different.

The CDR3 length is 18 residues. Germline CDR1 SGHAT, CDR2 FQNNGV. V lost 5 bases and J 4 bases, leaving 24 bases between the germline ends. In the original workflow: Junction-only sequences without quality scores came from ImmunoSEQ, so filtering differed. The repertoire was sequenced with immunoSEQ multiplex PCR; TCRdb's copy has only in-frame clones and lacks some. The DNA gave D and trimming, while V, J and clone size come from that table. The sample contains 980,000 or so clones, about three quarters of which appear only once. In its sample, this clone was seen once. The target antigen is unknown. The chain carries TRBV11-2 and TRBJ2-1; D remains ambiguous. The source of this sequence is a man in his late teens or twenties in good health. Sequenced input: memory CD4+ T cells sorted from blood. The subset here: CD45RA-negative fraction. The CDR3 spells CASSRSSRAPLPYNEQFF. For the CDR3, the DNA is TGTGCCAGCAGCCGGTCTTCTCGGGCCCCACTACCATACAATGAGCAGTTCTTC.